This T cell receptor (beta chain) was identified during a study of a mutant IDH1 vaccine in newly diagnosed glioma. Overall study context: First vaccine doses came 4-6 weeks after radiotherapy alone, or with temozolomide cycles.

Time point specified: week 11, during vaccination. Doses comprised 300 ug of mutant IDH1 20-mer peptide each, plus topical imiquimod. The method was immunoSEQ multiplex PCR; TCRdb's version includes in-frame clones alone and lacks a portion of them. The table shows under 150,000 clones, with 85% to 90% occurring only once. Regarding this clone: What it binds is not known.

This CDR3 is 11 amino acids long. Germline assignment: CDR1 SQVTM and CDR2 ANQGSEA. Trimming stripped 4 bases from V and 4 bases from J, with 7 bases between. The chain joins TRBV29-1 to TRBJ1-2, with D perhaps matching TRBD1 (5 bases). Specimen: PBMCs, collected from a glioma patient whose treatment included an IDH1 peptide vaccine. The sequence derives from a woman between 45 and 60 years old with glioma. CDR3 in amino acids: CSVVDSYGYTF. CDR3 bases: TGCAGCGTTGTTGACAGCTATGGCTACACCTTC.